This TCR beta chain was sequenced in a study of blood T cell repertoires in COVID-19. Sequencing was performed with immunoSEQ multiplex PCR; in TCRdb, only in-frame clones are kept and a portion is missing. There are a few hundred thousand clones in the sample; 85% to 90% occur only once, and 1.2% lies in the top ten. Participants, about 18 to 95 years old, spanned around 25 US areas. Self-reported history from a screening survey and questionnaire set each donor's cohort. This CDR3 is built from 15 residues. CDR1 LNHDA and CDR2 SQIVND come from the germline V gene (reference sequence). J gave up 3 bases and V 2 bases, and 6 bases lay outside the gene matches.

This chain uses TRBV19 with TRBJ1-2; 7 nucleotides line up with TRBD1. This sequence was found in a man aged 30 to 39 who had recovered from COVID-19. The sequencing input was PBMCs or T cells enriched from blood (not recorded which). CDR3 amino acids: CASSIRRDSYYGYTF. CDR3 nucleotides: TGTGCCAGTAGTATAAGAAGGGACAGCTACTATGGCTACACCTTC.